Listed here is a single T cell receptor (beta chain). The data belong to a study of OX40 agonist ivuxolimab in advanced cancers. Sequenced by immunoSEQ multiplex PCR; TCRdb stores in-frame clones only, minus some. The sample gives about 58,000 clones, over 65% of which show up once; more than 1.1% is in the top ten. The CDR3 covers 13 residues. Trimming stripped 2 bases from V and 3 bases from J, with 6 bases between. Germline-derived CDR1 and CDR2 are SGHTS and YDEGEE. This clonotype originated in an adult with an advanced solid tumor such as melanoma, head and neck, liver or kidney cancer. The chain uses TRBV5-8 and TRBJ2-1; D may be TRBD1 (5 bases). The material was CD4+ or CD8+ T cells sorted from blood, obtained in a trial of the OX40 agonist ivuxolimab. The CDR3 region has the DNA TGTGCCAGCAGCTTAGACAGCTACAATGAGCAGTTCTTC. Residues: CASSLDSYNEQFF.